This entry lists 30 T cell receptor beta chains sequenced from one sample in a study of T-cell reconstitution after alpha-beta-depleted transplantation in children. Preparation of the TCRbeta library was carried out with unique molecular identifiers. Using its own MiXCR run on the PCR reads, TCRdb lists one record per CDR3 protein. The repertoire holds 350,000 to 500,000 distinct CDR3 sequences, with 43% as singletons. Here the sequenced sample was PBMCs, taken before TCRalphabeta/CD19-depleted stem cell transplant. The receptors stem from a girl aged 2-10 years with aplastic anemia, due to receive a stem cell transplant.

J is TRBJ2-1 and V is TRBV12-3 or TRBV12-4; 7 bases line up with TRBD2. This CDR3 region has 15 residues. Germline trimming cut 1 base from V and 5 bases from J; bases unmatched to any gene: 5. The CDR3 reads CASSLGGSPNNEQFF. The CDR3 nucleotides are TGTGCCAGCAGTTTAGGCGGGAGCCCCAACAATGAGCAGTTCTTC.

V usage is TRBV27 and J usage is TRBJ2-1, with TRBD2 identical over 10 bases. Germline CDR1 is MNHEY and CDR2 is SMNVEV (reference sequence). V shed 6 bases, J shed 4 bases, and the junction held 9 bases outside the gene matches. The CDR3 has 16 residues. CDR3 sequence reads: CASSLTPGLAYNEQFF. The CDR3 DNA follows: TGTGCCAGCAGCCTAACTCCGGGACTAGCGTACAATGAGCAGTTCTTC.

This clonotype showed up just a few times. V usage is TRBV2 and J usage is TRBJ2-1; 10 nucleotides align to TRBD2. The CDR3 loop spans 16 amino acids. Germline trimming cut 6 bases from V and 3 bases from J; bases unmatched to any gene: 8. Germline V CDR1 and CDR2: SNHLY, FYNNEI. The CDR3 loop is CASRGSSGSFYNEQFF. The CDR3 nucleotides are TGTGCCAGCAGGGGGTCTAGCGGGAGCTTCTACAATGAGCAGTTCTTC. Combining the CDR3 with reference TRBV2 and TRBJ2-1 gives the whole variable domain EPEVTQTPSHQVTQMGQEVILRCVPISNHLYFYWYRQILGQKVEFLVSFYNNEISEKSEIFDDQFSVERPDGSNFTLKIRSTKLEDSAMYFCASRGSSGSFYNEQFFGPGTRLTVL.

Only a few counts were recorded for this clonotype. A read error may account for a junction end that differs from germline. The J gene is TRBJ1-2, the V gene TRBV20-1, with D maybe TRBD1 (6 bases). Germline V gene lookup returns CDR1 DFQATT and CDR2 SNEGSKA (reference sequence). The CDR3 sequence is 9 residues long. DNA for the CDR3: TGCAGTGCTTCCTCGAGGGGGTCCTTC. Its translation: CSASSRGSF.

This rearrangement joins TRBV5-1 to TRBJ2-7; possible D gene TRBD2, 5 bases. The V and J ends lost 2 bases and 2 bases respectively, with 11 bases between them. Germline V gives CDR1 SGHRS, CDR2 YFSETQ. The CDR3 is made up of 14 amino acids. CDR3 residues: CASSFTGNTYEQYF. The CDR3 DNA is TGCGCCAGCAGCTTTACCGGGAATACCTACGAGCAGTACTTC.

This clonotype was counted many times. The V gene is TRBV7-2, the J gene TRBJ2-2, with D perhaps TRBD1 or TRBD2 (5 bases each). In germline, CDR1 is SGHTA, CDR2 FQGNSA. The V gene lost 8 bases and the J gene lost 5 bases, with 18 bases spanning the gap. CDR3 length equals 15 residues. The CDR3 spells CASRLDHGATGELFF. As DNA, the CDR3 is TGTGCCAGCCGGTTAGACCACGGGGCGACCGGGGAGCTGTTTTTT.

This rearrangement joins TRBV27 to TRBJ2-2, with 10 bases lining up with TRBD2. Losses at the gene ends were 3 bases for V and 8 bases for J; bases not matched to a gene: 12. The CDR3 is 17 amino acids. The germline gives CDR1 MNHEY, CDR2 SMNVEV (reference sequence). For the CDR3, the DNA is TGTGCCAGCAGTTTCAAGCGGCTAGCGGGAGAAATGGGGGAGCTGTTTTTT. It codes for CASSFKRLAGEMGELFF.

This chain connects TRBV9 to TRBJ1-6; D possibly corresponds to TRBD1 (5 bases). Looked up from germline, CDR1 is SGDLS and CDR2 is YYNGEE. Between the trimmed V and J ends, which lost 0 bases and 10 bases, there was a span of 14 bases. CDR3 length: 15 residues. CDR3 loop: CASSVEQGGFSPLHF. The CDR3 DNA reads TGTGCCAGCAGCGTAGAGCAGGGCGGATTCTCACCCCTCCACTTT.

The genes are TRBV29-1 and TRBJ1-2, with D possibly being TRBD1 (6 bases). The germline CDR1 and CDR2 sequences are SQVTM and ANQGSEA. Between the trimmed V and J ends, which lost 6 bases and 5 bases, there was a span of 16 bases. This CDR3 region has 13 residues. The chain's CDR3 is CSVTDSVGYGYTF. The CDR3 DNA is TGCAGCGTGACGGACAGCGTCGGGTATGGCTACACCTTC.

The genes are TRBV9 and TRBJ2-7; tentative D call: TRBD1 (6 bases). Trimming took off 0 bases at V and 6 bases at J, with 7 bases between the two ends. The length of the CDR3 is 12 residues. Germline CDR1 is SGDLS and CDR2 is YYNGEE. The CDR3 region is CASSVEGGEQYF. The CDR3 DNA reads as TGTGCCAGCAGCGTAGAAGGGGGCGAGCAGTACTTC.

The chain links TRBV20-1 to TRBJ2-1; no reliable D call. The CDR3 contains 13 residues. Germline V lookup: CDR1 DFQATT, CDR2 SNEGSKA (reference sequence). Trimming took 3 bases from V and 6 from J, leaving 12 bases between them. For the CDR3, the DNA is TGCAGTGCTAGTTACCACTTCTCCAATGAGCAGTTCTTC. This encodes CSASYHFSNEQFF.

The rearrangement links TRBV5-1 to TRBJ2-5; 9 bases match TRBD1. Looked up from germline, CDR1 is SGHRS and CDR2 is YFSETQ. V was pared by 4 bases and J by 5 bases, with 9 bases of the junction left unmatched. This CDR3 has 15 amino acids. The CDR3 loop is CASSPPQGALETQYF. The CDR3 DNA follows: TGCGCCAGCAGCCCCCCACAGGGGGCATTGGAGACCCAGTACTTC. Complete variable domain (other parts from reference TRBV5-1 and TRBJ2-5): KAGVTQTPRYLIKTRGQQVTLSCSPISGHRSVSWYQQTPGQGLQFLFEYFSETQRNKGNFPGRFSGRQFSNSRSEMNVSTLELGDSALYLCASSPPQGALETQYFGPGTRLLVL.

With respect to this clonotype: A much larger clone differs by one base, so this may be a read error. The CDR3 DNA is TGTGCCAGCAGACCGAGTAGGAGCACCGGGGAGCCGTTTTTT. It encodes CASRPSRSTGEPFF. This chain links TRBV2 with TRBJ2-2, with D perhaps TRBD2 (5 bases). The CDR3 spans 14 residues. Germline CDR1 is SNHLY and CDR2 is FYNNEI.

This chain joins TRBV20-1 and TRBJ1-2; possible D gene TRBD1, 5 bases. The germline V gene has CDR1 DFQATT and CDR2 SNEGSKA (reference sequence). The CDR3 totals 12 residues. With 3 bases removed from V and 6 bases from J, the gap between germline ends came to 11 bases. In DNA form, the CDR3 reads TGCAGTGCTAGCCGGGGCTCGAATGGCTACACCTTC. Translation gives CSASRGSNGYTF.

This sequence joins TRBV7-9 and TRBJ2-5; D tentatively reads TRBD1 or TRBD2 (7 bases each). In germline, CDR1 is SEHNR, CDR2 FQNEAQ (reference sequence). The CDR3 has 17 residues. V shed 1 base and J shed 7 bases, with 22 bases lying between them. Written as DNA, the CDR3 is TGTGCCAGCAGCTTAGGCCGGGGACAGCCCAGGGAGGGGACCCAGTACTTC. Protein product: CASSLGRGQPREGTQYF.

A remark on this clonotype: A much larger clone differs by one base, so this may be a read error. The conserved closing phenylalanine or tryptophan is absent in this CDR3, likely reflecting a read error. The CDR3: CASSLRGNTIYL. In DNA form, the CDR3 reads TGTGCCAGCAGTCTCCGTGGAAACACCATATATCTT. The V gene is TRBV12-3 or TRBV12-4, the J gene TRBJ1-3; D not resolved. V was clipped by 5 bases and J by 3 bases, with 5 bases between them. CDR3 length: 12 amino acids.

The sample holds a few counts of this clonotype. CDR3 sequence: CSASAIYQETQYF. CDR3 sequence (DNA): TGCAGTGCCTCAGCGATCTACCAAGAGACCCAGTACTTC. V usage is TRBV20-1 and J usage is TRBJ2-5; D gene ambiguous. The germline gives CDR1 DFQATT, CDR2 SNEGSKA (reference sequence). This CDR3 has 13 amino acids. V gave up 6 bases and J gave up 0 bases, with 11 bases separating them.

The V and J genes are TRBV7-2 and TRBJ1-1; 7 nucleotides agree with TRBD1. Trimming removed 5 bases from V and 1 base from J; junction bases left unmatched: 13. Germline V gives CDR1 SGHTA, CDR2 FQGNSA. This CDR3 contains 17 residues. CDR3: CASSPGGRQGSNTEAFF. CDR3 DNA: TGTGCCAGCAGCCCAGGGGGGAGACAGGGCTCGAACACTGAAGCTTTCTTT.

At least ten counts were recorded for this clonotype. The rearrangement uses TRBV3-1 and TRBJ2-1, with 16 bases fitting TRBD2. The CDR3 consists of 18 residues. After removal of 1 base from V and 5 bases from J, the junction contained 5 bases not matched to a gene. Germline V gene lookup returns CDR1 LGHDT and CDR2 YNNKEL (reference sequence). CDR3 in DNA: TGTGCCAGCAGCCAAGTTCCGGGACTAGCGGGAGGGCACAATGAGCAGTTCTTC. It encodes CASSQVPGLAGGHNEQFF.

As concerns this clonotype: A single base separates this from a much larger clone, so it may be a read error. The chain is built from TRBV20-1 and TRBJ2-1; unclear D gene. The germline gives CDR1 DFQATT, CDR2 SNEGSKA (reference sequence). The ends were cut back, 4 bases at V and 11 bases at J, with 18 bases in the middle. This CDR3 is built from 13 residues. In nucleotides, the CDR3 is TGCAGTGCTACGCCCCGCCGGTGGGATCAGCAGTTCTTC. Its protein is CSATPRRWDQQFF.

The chain carries TRBV19 and TRBJ2-1; 11 bases are shared with TRBD2. V lost 5 bases and J lost 7; bases outside the gene matches: 7. CDR3 length equals 15 residues. Germline loops: CDR1 LNHDA, CDR2 SQIVND (reference sequence). The CDR3 nucleotides read TGTGCCAGTAGTTTGACTAGCGGGGTTTGGAATGAGCAGTTCTTC. Amino acid sequence: CASSLTSGVWNEQFF.

The CDR3 here is CASSLGGGQNIQYF. DNA of the CDR3: TGTGCCAGCAGCTTAGGAGGGGGCCAAAACATTCAGTACTTC. The chain links TRBV7-2 to TRBJ2-4; 7 bases are a match to TRBD1. The V and J ends lost 1 base and 5 bases, in that order; junction bases with no gene match: 2. The CDR3 sequence is 14 residues long. Germline V gene lookup returns CDR1 SGHTA and CDR2 FQGNSA.

The sample holds many counts of this clonotype. The genes are TRBV28 and TRBJ2-5, with 9 bases lining up with TRBD1. This CDR3 is 13 amino acids long. The V and J ends lost 10 bases and 3 bases, in that order; junction bases with no gene match: 6. In germline, CDR1 is MDHEN, CDR2 SYDVKM. The CDR3 sequence is CATDRDREETQYF. For the CDR3, the DNA is TGTGCCACCGACCGGGACAGGGAAGAGACCCAGTACTTC.

This sequence joins TRBV5-6 and TRBJ1-2, with D hard to call. The germline gives CDR1 SGHDT, CDR2 YYEEEE. The V gene lost 5 bases and the J gene lost 2 bases, with 19 bases spanning the gap. This CDR3 is built from 16 residues. CDR3 nucleotide sequence: TGTGCCAGCAGTTCCGGGCCAGGAAAGAACAACTATGGCTACACCTTC. Translated, it gives CASSSGPGKNNYGYTF.

This clonotype showed up many times. The gene calls are TRBV20-1 and TRBJ1-5; D is possibly TRBD1 (5 bases). Germline CDR1 is DFQATT and CDR2 is SNEGSKA (reference sequence). There are 13 residues in the CDR3. The ends were cut back, 6 bases at V and 4 bases at J, with 13 bases in the middle. The CDR3 DNA sequence: TGCAGTGCCCCTGGAAGGGGAAATCAGCCCCAGCATTTT. Amino acid sequence: CSAPGRGNQPQHF.

This clonotype was recorded many times. The rearrangement uses TRBV12-3 or TRBV12-4 and TRBJ2-5, with D perhaps matching TRBD1 or TRBD2 (6 bases each). The ends were cut back, 4 bases at V and 5 bases at J, with 26 bases in the middle. The CDR3 loop spans 18 amino acids. CDR3: CASSSFPKGGYGTETQYF. CDR3 DNA sequence: TGTGCCAGCAGTTCATTCCCAAAAGGGGGGTACGGTACGGAGACCCAGTACTTC.

This clonotype was counted between two and nine times. This chain connects TRBV18 to TRBJ1-1; D unclear. V gave up 1 base and J gave up 4 bases, with 10 bases separating them. The CDR3 runs to 14 residues. CDR1 KGHSH and CDR2 LQKENI come from the germline V gene. The CDR3, as DNA: TGTGCCAGCTCACCACGCAGGCTAGGCACTGAAGCTTTCTTT. Translated, it gives CASSPRRLGTEAFF.

This clonotype has a single count. The chain couples TRBV10-3 to TRBJ2-7, with 12 bases that match TRBD1. V lost 4 bases, J lost 4 bases, and 14 bases stayed unmatched. The CDR3 runs 18 residues. Germline CDR1 reads ENHRY; CDR2 reads SYGVKD. The CDR3 coding sequence is TGTGCCATCAGTGCCACCGGGACAGGGGGCTCTTGGGTTTACGAGCAGTACTTC. The encoded protein is CAISATGTGGSWVYEQYF.

The rearrangement links TRBV6-5 to TRBJ2-3; possibly TRBD2 for D (5 bases). Germline V gene sequence: CDR1 MNHEY, CDR2 SVGAGI. The CDR3 spans 16 residues. Between the trimmed V and J ends, which lost 0 bases and 0 bases, there was a span of 10 bases. CDR3 amino acids: CASSYSKSGSTDTQYF. The CDR3 nucleotides read TGTGCCAGCAGTTACTCTAAAAGCGGTAGCACAGATACGCAGTATTTT.

J is TRBJ2-1 and V is TRBV18; TRBD2 aligns across 16 bases. The trim removed 3 bases at V and 2 bases at J, leaving 4 bases unmatched. The V gene's germline CDR1 is KGHSH and CDR2 LQKENI. This CDR3 is built from 18 residues. The CDR3 DNA reads as TGTGCCAGCTCACCTCTGGGACTAGCGGGAGGGCCCTACAATGAGCAGTTCTTC. Its translation: CASSPLGLAGGPYNEQFF. The full variable domain, its missing parts supplied by reference TRBV18 and TRBJ2-1, is NAGVMQNPRHLVRRRGQEARLRCSPMKGHSHVYWYRQLPEEGLKFMVYLQKENIIDESGMPKERFSAEFPKEGPSILRIQQVVRGDSAAYFCASSPLGLAGGPYNEQFFGPGTRLTVL.